This T cell receptor (beta chain) was identified in a study of T cell responses to AZD1222 COVID-19 vaccine. Findings and caveats of the study: The sample set comprised mostly white British donors with more females, and clonal diversity was possibly underestimated. Spike-specific TCR breadth and depth both grew after two AZD1222 doses.

This table comes from immunoSEQ multiplex PCR, and its TCRdb copy is limited to in-frame clones, with some not included. The sample lists tens of thousands of clones; about 78% were seen once. V shed 4 bases and J 6 bases; nucleotides not matched to a gene: 5. The CDR3 is made up of 13 amino acids. This clone is judged medium-sized. What it binds is not known. V gene TRBV12-3 or TRBV12-4 combines with J gene TRBJ1-2; TRBD1 agrees at 7 bases. The TCR comes from an adult in good health. The specimen was peripheral blood, collected on day 0 of AZD1222 vaccination. The CDR3 reads CASSYDRVDGYTF. The CDR3 bases are TGTGCCAGCAGTTATGACAGGGTGGATGGCTACACCTTC.